Below, one T cell receptor (beta chain) is given with its context. This sample stems from a study of blood T cell repertoires in COVID-19. The CDR3 consists of 13 residues. Germline V gene lookup returns CDR1 LGHDT and CDR2 YNNKEL (reference sequence). The ends were cut back, 3 bases at V and 8 bases at J, with 13 bases in the middle. The table came from immunoSEQ multiplex PCR; TCRdb's copy has only in-frame clones and leaves some out. The data show 350,000 to 400,000 clones, roughly nine tenths seen once. The clonotype originates from a woman aged 40 to 49 who had been exposed to COVID-19. This sequence joins TRBV3-1 (or the pseudogene TRBV3-2) and TRBJ1-2; perhaps TRBD1 as D (5 bases). Sequenced sample: PBMCs or T cells enriched from blood (not recorded which). CDR3 protein: CASSHLGHEGYTF. The CDR3 coding sequence is TGTGCCAGCAGCCACTTAGGACACGAGGGCTACACCTTC.